Below are 30 T cell receptor beta chains sequenced from a single sample in a study of shared clonotypes between healthy human individuals. The method was immunoSEQ multiplex PCR; TCRdb's version includes in-frame clones alone and lacks a portion of them. The sample holds approximately 530,000 clones; approximately 95% are singletons and the top ten take 0.064%. Sequencing was performed on naive CD4+ T cells sorted from blood. The subset was: CD45RA+ positively selected. Receptors were obtained from a woman under 40 in good health.

The V and J genes are TRBV18 and TRBJ2-2; 11 bases match TRBD2. V trimming: 3 bases; J trimming: 1 base; junction bases outside the gene matches: 7. The CDR3 totals 18 residues. Germline CDR1 KGHSH, CDR2 LQKENI. In DNA form, the CDR3 reads TGTGCCAGCTCACCCGGGACTAGCGGAGACTGGAACACCGGGGAGCTGTTTTTT. It is translated as CASSPGTSGDWNTGELFF.

The chain has TRBV5-5 and TRBJ2-3, with D unclear. The CDR3 has 16 residues. Trimming removed 1 base at V and 3 bases at J, with 15 bases between. The germline CDR1 and CDR2 sequences are SGHKS and YYEKEE (reference sequence). CDR3 protein: CASSLFDFRTTDTQYF. In DNA, the CDR3 is TGTGCCAGCAGCTTGTTTGACTTTCGAACTACAGATACGCAGTATTTT.

The genes are TRBV2 and TRBJ2-2; D could derive from TRBD1 or TRBD2 (5 bases each). Germline loops: CDR1 SNHLY, CDR2 FYNNEI. The CDR3 totals 14 residues. The V gene lost 4 bases and the J gene lost 4 bases, with 10 bases spanning the gap. In DNA, the CDR3 is TGTGCCAGCAGTGGGGGACGCACCACCGGGGAGCTGTTTTTT. It is translated as CASSGGRTTGELFF.

The chain joins TRBV18 to TRBJ1-5; TRBD1 matches 7 bases. This CDR3 spans 17 amino acids. Per germline, CDR1 KGHSH and CDR2 LQKENI. V lost 3 bases and J lost 0; bases outside the gene matches: 8. The CDR3 coding sequence is TGTGCCAGCTCACCTCTGGCAGGGGGGGTTAGCAATCAGCCCCAGCATTTT. Protein: CASSPLAGGVSNQPQHF.

The chain has TRBV7-8 and TRBJ2-5; D is unclear. The CDR3 length is 12 residues. Germline V gives CDR1 SGHVS, CDR2 FQNEAQ. V was shortened by 3 bases and J by 1 base, with 3 bases between the two germline ends. The CDR3 spells CASSFPQETQYF. As DNA, the CDR3 is TGTGCCAGCAGCTTCCCCCAAGAGACCCAGTACTTC.

CDR3 amino acids: CARTKCPGPVSPGANVLTF. CDR3 bases: TGTGCCAGGACGAAATGTCCGGGACCAGTATCCCCTGGGGCCAACGTCCTGACTTTC. The J gene is TRBJ2-6, the V gene TRBV28, with D possibly called TRBD1 or TRBD2 (5 bases each). Germline lookup yields CDR1 MDHEN and CDR2 SYDVKM. The CDR3 spans 19 residues. V lost 9 bases to trimming and J lost 2 bases, with 26 bases between them. The variable domain in full, completed from reference TRBV28 and TRBJ2-6, reads DVKVTQSSRYLVKRTGEKVFLECVQDMDHENMFWYRQDPGLGLRLIYFSYDVKMKEKGDIPEGYSVSREKKERFSLILESASTNQTSMYLCARTKCPGPVSPGANVLTFGAGSRLTVL.

This chain links TRBV7-8 with TRBJ2-1, with 11 bases that match TRBD2. Trimming cost V 1 base and J 10 bases; bases outside gene matches: 6. The germline gives CDR1 SGHVS, CDR2 FQNEAQ. This CDR3 region has 15 residues. This CDR3 is CASSLVSGRAREQFF. For the CDR3, the DNA is TGTGCCAGCAGCTTAGTTAGCGGGAGGGCCAGAGAGCAGTTCTTC.

The chain combines TRBV6-6 with TRBJ2-2, with D tentatively TRBD1 (5 bases). Per germline, CDR1 MNHNY and CDR2 SVGAGI (reference sequence). This CDR3 spans 14 amino acids. Trimming took 8 bases from V and 0 from J, leaving 10 bases between them. The CDR3 nucleotides read TGTGCCAGCGTATCCAGGGCGAACACCGGGGAGCTGTTTTTT. This encodes CASVSRANTGELFF.

The chain combines TRBV4-1 with TRBJ1-5; 9 positions match TRBD1. The germline gives CDR1 MGHRA, CDR2 YSYEKL. V lost 6 bases to trimming and J lost 1 base; unmatched junction nucleotides: 10. The CDR3 is made up of 17 amino acids. In DNA form, the CDR3 reads TGCGCCAGCAGAAGGACAGGGGCCGTTGGGAGCAATCAGCCCCAGCATTTT. Its translation: CASRRTGAVGSNQPQHF.

With respect to this clone: Other DNA sequences in the same sample also yield this CDR3. Written as DNA, the CDR3 is TGTGCCAGCAGTTTAAAGGTCTACGAGCAGTACTTC. Its protein is CASSLKVYEQYF. The V gene is TRBV28, the J gene TRBJ2-7; D ambiguous. Germline assignment: CDR1 MDHEN and CDR2 SYDVKM. This CDR3 has 12 residues. V was pared by 2 bases and J by 3 bases, with 5 bases between.

The J gene is TRBJ2-1, the V gene TRBV7-9; 10 bases map to TRBD2. The V and J ends lost 2 bases and 6 bases, in that order; junction bases with no gene match: 4. Looked up from germline, CDR1 is SEHNR and CDR2 is FQNEAQ (reference sequence). The CDR3 runs to 15 residues. The CDR3 region has the DNA TGTGCCAGCAGCTTAACAGGACTAGCGGTCAATGAGCAGTTCTTC. Translated: CASSLTGLAVNEQFF.

The CDR3 DNA is TGTGCCAGCAGTAGGGGTGTTGATAGCAATCAGCCCCAGCATTTT. Amino acid sequence: CASSRGVDSNQPQHF. The V gene is TRBV6-1, the J gene TRBJ1-5; weak D call: TRBD1 (5 bases). Trimming shortened V by 5 bases and J by 0 bases, and 11 bases separated the two germline ends. Germline assignment: CDR1 MNHNS and CDR2 SASEGT. This CDR3 comprises 15 residues.

This chain uses TRBV5-3 with TRBJ2-7, with TRBD2 matching over 10 bases. TRBV5-3 is flagged as an ORF with uncertain function. The trim removed 7 bases at V and 7 bases at J, leaving 11 bases unmatched. CDR3 size: 14 residues. The CDR3, as DNA: TGTGCCAGAGGGTGCCTAGCGGGAGTGTGTGAGCAGTACTTC. Its translation is CARGCLAGVCEQYF.

The chain recombines TRBV18 with TRBJ2-1; either TRBD1 or TRBD2 may fit D (7 bases each). Trimming took 3 bases from V and 9 from J, leaving 18 bases between them. Germline V lookup: CDR1 KGHSH, CDR2 LQKENI. The CDR3 contains 15 residues. The DNA of the CDR3 is TGTGCCAGCTCACCCAGGCGCACAGGGGAGGGTGAGCAGTTCTTC. Residues: CASSPRRTGEGEQFF.

V is TRBV4-1 and J is TRBJ2-2; 7 bases fit TRBD2. This CDR3 comprises 15 residues. V lost 6 bases, J lost 4 bases, and 8 bases stayed unmatched. Germline assignment: CDR1 MGHRA and CDR2 YSYEKL. The CDR3 coding sequence is TGCGCCAGCAGTCCAAGGCGGGAGAGCACCGGGGAGCTGTTTTTT. Translation gives CASSPRRESTGELFF.

The rearrangement uses TRBV4-1 and TRBJ2-1, with 10 bases matching TRBD2. The CDR3 extends over 18 amino acids. Germline trimming cut 1 base from V and 2 bases from J; bases unmatched to any gene: 8. Germline V gene lookup returns CDR1 MGHRA and CDR2 YSYEKL. In DNA, the CDR3 is TGCGCCAGCAGCCAAGCCCGACTAGCGGGCCAAGCCTACAATGAGCAGTTCTTC. Protein sequence: CASSQARLAGQAYNEQFF.

This chain links TRBV19 with TRBJ1-5; no reliable D call. The CDR3 totals 17 residues. The V end was cut by 3 bases, the J end by 2 bases, with 17 bases between. Germline-derived CDR1 and CDR2 are LNHDA and SQIVND (reference sequence). Here the CDR3 reads CASSMPWAGGRNQPQHF. CDR3 nucleotide sequence: TGTGCCAGTAGTATGCCTTGGGCCGGCGGGCGCAATCAGCCCCAGCATTTT. The entire variable domain, with the rest obtained from reference TRBV19 and TRBJ1-5, is as follows: DGGITQSPKYLFRKEGQNVTLSCEQNLNHDAMYWYRQDPGQGLRLIYYSQIVNDFQKGDIAEGYSVSREKKESFPLTVTSAQKNPTAFYLCASSMPWAGGRNQPQHFGDGTRLSIL.

This chain uses TRBV28 with TRBJ1-2; 7 bases match TRBD1. Germline CDR1 is MDHEN and CDR2 is SYDVKM. The CDR3 consists of 14 residues. Germline trimming cut 6 bases from V and 4 bases from J; bases unmatched to any gene: 8. This chain's CDR3 is CASRSPGTAYGYTF. CDR3 bases: TGTGCCAGCAGATCCCCCGGGACAGCCTATGGCTACACCTTC.

The chain couples TRBV18 to TRBJ2-7; 8 nucleotides match TRBD1. Germline trimming cut 6 bases from V and 2 bases from J; bases unmatched to any gene: 6. The CDR3 runs to 14 residues. Germline V CDR1 and CDR2: KGHSH, LQKENI. CDR3 sequence reads: CASSPDRVTYEQYF. CDR3 nucleotide sequence: TGTGCCAGCTCCCCGGACAGGGTCACCTACGAGCAGTACTTC. The full variable domain, completed using reference TRBV18 and TRBJ2-7, is NAGVMQNPRHLVRRRGQEARLRCSPMKGHSHVYWYRQLPEEGLKFMVYLQKENIIDESGMPKERFSAEFPKEGPSILRIQQVVRGDSAAYFCASSPDRVTYEQYFGPGTRLTVT.

The chain recombines TRBV13 with TRBJ2-3; D call uncertain. Per the germline V gene, CDR1 is PRHDT and CDR2 is FYEKMQ (reference sequence). The germline V and J ends were trimmed by 3 bases and 2 bases, with 0 bases remaining between them. CDR3 length: 11 amino acids. This CDR3 reads CASSFTDTQYF. The CDR3 DNA reads TGTGCCAGCAGCTTCACAGATACGCAGTATTTT.

As to this clone: Other DNA sequences within the sample encode an identical CDR3. CDR3 sequence reads: CASSVTGNTEAFF. Here the CDR3 DNA reads TGTGCCAGCAGCGTAACGGGGAACACTGAAGCTTTCTTT. This chain links TRBV9 with TRBJ1-1; no reliable D call. The CDR3 spans 13 residues. V was cut by 1 base and J by 1 base, with 5 bases left in between. Germline CDR1 and CDR2: SGDLS and YYNGEE.

V usage is TRBV7-9 and J usage is TRBJ2-3, with D hard to call. This CDR3 has 14 residues. From germline, CDR1 is SEHNR and CDR2 FQNEAQ (reference sequence). V was trimmed by 1 base and J by 6 bases, leaving 11 bases between them. The CDR3: CASSLERATDTQYF. The CDR3 DNA reads as TGTGCCAGCAGCTTAGAGAGAGCCACGGATACGCAGTATTTT. Based on the CDR3 plus reference TRBV7-9 and TRBJ2-3, the full variable domain is DTGVSQNPRHKITKRGQNVTFRCDPISEHNRLYWYRQTLGQGPEFLTYFQNEAQLEKSRLLSDRFSAERPKGSFSTLEIQRTEQGDSAMYLCASSLERATDTQYFGPGTRLTVL.

The CDR3 protein is CASSLDNYSFSYEQYF. Written as DNA, the CDR3 is TGTGCCAGCAGCTTAGATAATTACAGCTTCTCCTACGAGCAGTACTTC. This chain joins TRBV11-2 and TRBJ2-7; D is ambiguous. This CDR3 has 16 residues. In germline, CDR1 is SGHAT, CDR2 FQNNGV. V was shortened by 0 bases and J by 0 bases, with 12 bases between the two germline ends.

This chain uses TRBV28 with TRBJ2-7; D not resolved. This CDR3 has 13 amino acids. V was shortened by 3 bases and J by 3 bases, with 9 bases between the two germline ends. CDR1 is MDHEN, CDR2 SYDVKM, per germline. The DNA for the CDR3 is TGTGCCAGCAGTTTTTACCCGGACTACGAGCAGTACTTC. Protein: CASSFYPDYEQYF.

This chain joins TRBV5-1 and TRBJ2-3; 11 bases map to TRBD1. With 2 bases clipped from V and 5 bases from J, the junction kept 4 bases outside the gene matches. The germline gives CDR1 SGHRS, CDR2 YFSETQ. The CDR3 sequence is 15 residues long. Written as DNA, the CDR3 is TGCGCCAGCAGCTTAGGCGGGACAGGGGGAGATACGCAGTATTTT. Protein product: CASSLGGTGGDTQYF.

This clone appeared once. The chain has TRBV5-8 and TRBJ1-4; TRBD1 matches at 7 bases. Germline CDR1 reads SGHTS; CDR2 reads YDEGEE. This CDR3 spans 17 amino acids. The trim removed 4 bases at V and 0 bases at J, leaving 9 bases unmatched. The CDR3 DNA is TGTGCCAGCAGCCAAGGGACAGACTCGTCAACTAATGAAAAACTGTTTTTT. Protein: CASSQGTDSSTNEKLFF.

The chain couples TRBV5-1 to TRBJ2-3, with D possibly being TRBD1 or TRBD2 (5 bases each). The V gene lost 0 bases and the J gene lost 6 bases, with 11 bases spanning the gap. CDR3 size: 14 residues. CDR1 is SGHRS, CDR2 YFSETQ, per germline. The CDR3 protein is CASSLGGVADTQYF. The CDR3 nucleotides read TGCGCCAGCAGCTTGGGAGGGGTTGCGGATACGCAGTATTTT. Supplemented by reference TRBV5-1 and TRBJ2-3, the full variable domain reads KAGVTQTPRYLIKTRGQQVTLSCSPISGHRSVSWYQQTPGQGLQFLFEYFSETQRNKGNFPGRFSGRQFSNSRSEMNVSTLELGDSALYLCASSLGGVADTQYFGPGTRLTVL.

In its sample, this clone was seen once. Other DNA sequences within the sample encode an identical CDR3. The rearrangement uses TRBV18 and TRBJ1-5; D call uncertain. CDR1 KGHSH and CDR2 LQKENI come from the germline V gene. The CDR3 is made up of 12 amino acids. Trimming left V 2 bases short and J 7 bases short, with 6 bases between. The CDR3 DNA is TGTGCCAGCTCACCAAGCGACCAGCCCCAGCATTTT. It specifies CASSPSDQPQHF.

V gene TRBV4-1 combines with J gene TRBJ2-3; D is ambiguous. Germline V gene sequence: CDR1 MGHRA, CDR2 YSYEKL. CDR3 length equals 16 residues. Trimming removed 0 bases at V and 4 bases at J, with 14 bases between. In DNA, the CDR3 is TGCGCCAGCAGCCAAGATCGCCCAACCAAGTCAGATACGCAGTATTTT. This sequence encodes CASSQDRPTKSDTQYF.

This chain links TRBV11-2 with TRBJ1-1, with D uncertain. The CDR3 sequence is 15 residues long. The V and J ends lost 0 bases and 4 bases respectively, with 12 bases between them. Germline CDR1 reads SGHAT; CDR2 reads FQNNGV. The CDR3 sequence is CASSLDPTRSTEAFF. In nucleotides, the CDR3 is TGTGCCAGCAGCTTAGATCCCACGCGGTCCACTGAAGCTTTCTTT.